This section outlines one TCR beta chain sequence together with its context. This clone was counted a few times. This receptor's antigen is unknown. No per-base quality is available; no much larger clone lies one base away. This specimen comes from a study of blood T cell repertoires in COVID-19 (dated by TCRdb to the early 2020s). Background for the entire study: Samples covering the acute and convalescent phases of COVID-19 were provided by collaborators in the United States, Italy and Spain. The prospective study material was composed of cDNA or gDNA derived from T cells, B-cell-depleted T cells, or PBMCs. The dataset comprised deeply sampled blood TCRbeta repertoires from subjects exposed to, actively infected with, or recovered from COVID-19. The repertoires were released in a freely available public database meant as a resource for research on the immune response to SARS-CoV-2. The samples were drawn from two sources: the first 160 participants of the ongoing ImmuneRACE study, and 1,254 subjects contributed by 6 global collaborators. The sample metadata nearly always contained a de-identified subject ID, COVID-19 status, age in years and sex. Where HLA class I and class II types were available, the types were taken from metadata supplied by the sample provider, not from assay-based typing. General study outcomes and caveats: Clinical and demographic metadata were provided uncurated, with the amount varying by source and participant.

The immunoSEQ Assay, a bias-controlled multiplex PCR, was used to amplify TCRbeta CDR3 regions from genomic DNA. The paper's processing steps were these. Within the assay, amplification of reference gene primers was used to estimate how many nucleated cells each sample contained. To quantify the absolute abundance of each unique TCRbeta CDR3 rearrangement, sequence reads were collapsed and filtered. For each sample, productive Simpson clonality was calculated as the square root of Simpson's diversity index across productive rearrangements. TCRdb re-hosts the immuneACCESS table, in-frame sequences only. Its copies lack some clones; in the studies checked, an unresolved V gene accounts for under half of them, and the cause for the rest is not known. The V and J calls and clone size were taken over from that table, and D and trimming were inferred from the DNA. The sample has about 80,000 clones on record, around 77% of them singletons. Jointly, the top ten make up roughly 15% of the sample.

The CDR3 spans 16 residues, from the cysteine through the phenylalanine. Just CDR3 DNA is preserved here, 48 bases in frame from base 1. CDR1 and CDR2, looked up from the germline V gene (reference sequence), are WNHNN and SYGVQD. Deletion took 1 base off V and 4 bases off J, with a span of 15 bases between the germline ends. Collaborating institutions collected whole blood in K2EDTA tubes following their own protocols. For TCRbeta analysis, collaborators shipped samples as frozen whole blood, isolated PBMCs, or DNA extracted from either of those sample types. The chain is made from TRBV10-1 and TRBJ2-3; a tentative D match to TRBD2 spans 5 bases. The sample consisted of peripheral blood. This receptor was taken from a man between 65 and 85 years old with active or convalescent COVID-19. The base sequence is TGCGCCAGCAGTGAGTGGCGAGGGCCGGCCGCAGATACGCAGTATTTT. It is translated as CASSEWRGPAADTQYF.